Following are 30 T cell receptor beta chains from one sample sequenced in a study of blood T cell repertoires in COVID-19. Only in-frame clones appear in the TCRdb table, and some are missing; sequencing was by immunoSEQ multiplex PCR. The table includes under 150,000 clones, approximately 87% detected once. Input material: peripheral blood. All receptors come from a man in his thirties or forties with acute or convalescent COVID-19.

The chain carries TRBV5-4 and TRBJ1-2; D remains ambiguous. From germline, CDR1 is SGHNT and CDR2 YYREEE (reference sequence). The CDR3 extends over 14 amino acids. Between the trimmed V and J ends, which lost 0 bases and 8 bases, there was a span of 14 bases. The CDR3 coding sequence is TGTGCCAGCAGCTTGGTGCTGGCCCCTTCGGGCTACACCTTC. Its protein is CASSLVLAPSGYTF.

This clone has just a few counts. This chain connects TRBV5-4 to TRBJ1-2; D is ambiguous. Between the trimmed V and J ends, which lost 1 base and 6 bases, there was a span of 10 bases. CDR1 and CDR2 from the germline V gene are SGHNT and YYREEE (reference sequence). The CDR3 has 13 amino acids. For the CDR3, the DNA is TGTGCCAGCAGCTTGATGAGGGTCCATGGCTACACCTTC. Residues: CASSLMRVHGYTF. The complete variable domain, with remaining parts taken from reference TRBV5-4 and TRBJ1-2, reads ETGVTQSPTHLIKTRGQQVTLRCSSQSGHNTVSWYQQALGQGPQFIFQYYREEENGRGNFPPRFSGLQFPNYSSELNVNALELDDSALYLCASSLMRVHGYTFGSGTRLTVV.

The chain has TRBV11-2 and TRBJ2-1; D is possibly TRBD2 (5 bases). CDR3 length: 17 amino acids. From germline, CDR1 is SGHAT and CDR2 FQNNGV. Deletions cut 3 bases from V and 8 bases from J, with 23 bases between. The chain's CDR3 is CASSFLAPRPARHEQFF. CDR3 DNA sequence: TGTGCCAGCAGCTTCCTAGCTCCGAGACCCGCCAGGCATGAGCAGTTCTTC.

J is TRBJ2-3 and V is TRBV4-2, with 8 bases that match TRBD2. V trimming: 4 bases; J trimming: 4 bases; junction bases outside the gene matches: 7. The length of the CDR3 is 15 residues. Germline CDR1 reads LGHNA; CDR2 reads YNFKEQ. The CDR3 sequence: CASSLQPGLADTQYF. The DNA of the CDR3 is TGTGCCAGCAGCCTGCAGCCGGGACTAGCAGATACGCAGTATTTT.

This chain links TRBV6-5 with TRBJ1-3; D ambiguous. CDR1 MNHEY and CDR2 SVGAGI come from the germline V gene. The CDR3 length is 13 residues. V lost 7 bases, J lost 4 bases, and 11 bases lay in between. The CDR3: CASTTSSGNTIYF. CDR3 DNA sequence: TGTGCCAGCACCACTAGTTCAGGAAACACCATATATTTT.

The chain has TRBV7-9 and TRBJ2-2, with D possibly matching TRBD1 (6 bases). V lost 1 base and J lost 3, with 9 bases in between. This CDR3 is 15 amino acids long. Germline CDR1 reads SEHNR; CDR2 reads FQNEAQ (reference sequence). The CDR3 here is CASSLVPGDTGELFF. The CDR3 bases are TGTGCCAGCAGCTTAGTTCCAGGGGACACCGGGGAGCTGTTTTTT.

CDR3 sequence: CASSWTSGYEQYF. CDR3 coding DNA: TGTGCCAGTTCTTGGACTAGCGGCTACGAGCAGTACTTC. V gene TRBV16 combines with J gene TRBJ2-7, with 10 bases fitting TRBD2. V lost 9 bases, J lost 3 bases, and 5 bases stayed unmatched. The germline V gene has CDR1 KGHSY and CDR2 FQNENV. The CDR3 has 13 amino acids.

The chain combines TRBV30 with TRBJ1-1; D may be TRBD1 (5 bases). This CDR3 contains 13 residues. Looked up from germline, CDR1 is GTSNPN and CDR2 is SVGIG (reference sequence). With 4 bases removed from V and 8 bases from J, the gap between germline ends came to 17 bases. The CDR3: CAWTIGGRGEAFF. The DNA for the CDR3 is TGTGCCTGGACCATCGGGGGAAGGGGAGAAGCTTTCTTT.

The V call is TRBV6-5, the J call TRBJ1-5, with D possibly being TRBD1 (6 bases). Trimming shortened V by 5 bases and J by 2 bases, and 10 bases separated the two germline ends. CDR3 size: 14 residues. The V gene's germline CDR1 is MNHEY and CDR2 SVGAGI. CDR3 sequence (DNA): TGTGCCAGCAGTCTGTCAGGGGGCAATCAGCCCCAGCATTTT. Translating it yields CASSLSGGNQPQHF.

The genes are TRBV24-1 and TRBJ2-7, with D possibly TRBD2 on 6 matching bases. Trimming removed 4 bases from V and 5 bases from J, with 20 bases in between. This CDR3 has 16 residues. CDR1 and CDR2 from the germline V gene are KGHDR and SFDVKD. Here the CDR3 reads CATSDPGVEVEDEQYV. As DNA, the CDR3 is TGTGCCACCAGTGACCCGGGGGTGGAGGTCGAAGACGAGCAGTACGTC.

This clone was seen only a few times. The V gene is TRBV28, the J gene TRBJ2-5, with 7 bases identical to TRBD2. V was clipped by 6 bases and J by 4 bases; unmatched bases: 20. This CDR3 is 18 amino acids long. The V gene's germline CDR1 is MDHEN and CDR2 SYDVKM. Here the CDR3 reads CASSPSPGRSGLGETQYF. CDR3 nucleotides: TGTGCCAGCAGCCCCTCTCCGGGCCGTAGCGGGTTGGGAGAGACCCAGTACTTC.

This chain connects TRBV4-3 to TRBJ2-3; D possibly corresponds to TRBD2 (5 bases). V was clipped by 0 bases and J by 9 bases, with 16 bases between them. Germline V gene lookup returns CDR1 LGHNA and CDR2 YSLEER. The CDR3 loop spans 15 amino acids. As DNA, the CDR3 is TGCGCCAGCAGCCAAGAGGCCTCCACGAGCGGCACGCAGTATTTT. Its translation: CASSQEASTSGTQYF.

The chain recombines TRBV5-4 with TRBJ2-3; TRBD2 aligns across 8 bases. CDR3 length: 14 residues. Looked up from germline, CDR1 is SGHNT and CDR2 is YYREEE (reference sequence). J gave up 2 bases and V 4 bases, and 3 bases lay outside the gene matches. CDR3 nucleotides: TGTGCCAGCAGCACAGCGGGAGCCACAGATACGCAGTATTTT. This codes for CASSTAGATDTQYF.

The rearrangement links TRBV7-9 to TRBJ2-1; 13 nucleotides match TRBD2. Trimming took 1 base from V and 2 from J; bases not matched to a gene: 5. The CDR3 contains 18 residues. From germline, CDR1 is SEHNR and CDR2 FQNEAQ (reference sequence). The CDR3 loop reads CASSLDRTSGRAYNEQFF. In nucleotides, the CDR3 is TGTGCCAGCAGCTTAGATAGAACTAGCGGGAGGGCCTACAATGAGCAGTTCTTC.

V usage is TRBV4-3 and J usage is TRBJ2-2; D gene uncertain. CDR3 length: 17 amino acids. Germline V lookup: CDR1 LGHNA, CDR2 YSLEER. The V end lost 3 bases, the J end lost 0 bases, and 14 bases lay between the germline ends. The CDR3 DNA is TGCGCCAGCAGCCAGTCGTGGCAGTTTACGAACACCGGGGAGCTGTTTTTT. Translation gives CASSQSWQFTNTGELFF.

The rearrangement uses TRBV10-3 and TRBJ1-3, with D tentatively TRBD1 (5 bases). Germline loops: CDR1 ENHRY, CDR2 SYGVKD. Deletions cut 6 bases from V and 2 bases from J, with 14 bases between. This CDR3 comprises 15 residues. The CDR3 spells CAISANGGAGNTIYF. CDR3 in DNA: TGTGCCATCAGCGCCAACGGGGGGGCTGGAAACACCATATATTTT.

In this sample, this clone turned up a few times. CDR3 nucleotides: TGTGCCAGCAGCTCCTACCCGGGGACTACCGTAGAGACCCAGTACTTC. Amino acid sequence: CASSSYPGTTVETQYF. The genes are TRBV5-6 and TRBJ2-5, with TRBD2 matching over 7 bases. After removal of 3 bases from V and 4 bases from J, the junction contained 12 bases not matched to a gene. The CDR3 consists of 16 residues. CDR1 is SGHDT, CDR2 YYEEEE, per germline.

The chain links TRBV5-5 to TRBJ2-1; perhaps TRBD1 as D (5 bases). The CDR3 loop spans 15 amino acids. V lost 4 bases to trimming and J lost 1 base, with 12 bases between them. Germline V CDR1 and CDR2: SGHKS, YYEKEE (reference sequence). Here the CDR3 reads CASSPWQGSYNEQFF. CDR3 in DNA: TGTGCCAGCAGCCCCTGGCAGGGATCCTACAATGAGCAGTTCTTC.

The chain employs TRBV25-1 and TRBJ2-2; 8 bases are a match to TRBD1. CDR3 length: 16 amino acids. Per germline, CDR1 MGHDK and CDR2 SYGVNS. Trimming took 6 bases from V and 2 from J; bases not matched to a gene: 8. CDR3 nucleotide sequence: TGTGCCAGCAGGGCAGGACAGGGCGTTAACACCGGGGAGCTGTTTTTT. Its translation is CASRAGQGVNTGELFF. The whole variable domain, filled in from reference TRBV25-1 and TRBJ2-2, reads EADIYQTPRYLVIGTGKKITLECSQTMGHDKMYWYQQDPGMELHLIHYSYGVNSTEKGDLSSESTVSRIRTEHFPLTLESARPSHTSQYLCASRAGQGVNTGELFFGEGSRLTVL.

The genes are TRBV6-5 and TRBJ1-2, with 9 bases matching TRBD1. Unmatched junction bases numbered 7, after V lost 7 bases and J lost 7 bases. CDR1 and CDR2 from the germline V gene are MNHEY and SVGAGI. This CDR3 has 13 amino acids. CDR3 DNA sequence: TGTGCCAGCACCACCGGGACAGGGTTTGGCTACACCTTC. Translation gives CASTTGTGFGYTF.

The V and J genes are TRBV5-1 and TRBJ2-3, with 10 bases aligning to TRBD1. The CDR3 covers 14 residues. CDR1 is SGHRS, CDR2 YFSETQ, per germline. After removal of 0 bases from V and 9 bases from J, the junction contained 4 bases not matched to a gene. CDR3 DNA: TGCGCCAGCAGCTTGGCCGGGACAGGGGACACGCAGTATTTT. As protein: CASSLAGTGDTQYF.

The rearrangement joins TRBV11-2 to TRBJ1-1; 10 bases agree with TRBD1. V lost 5 bases, J lost 4 bases, and 16 bases stayed unmatched. The length of the CDR3 is 18 residues. Germline loops: CDR1 SGHAT, CDR2 FQNNGV. This CDR3 reads CASSPMWDRGRKGTEAFF. CDR3 coding DNA: TGTGCCAGCAGCCCGATGTGGGACAGGGGACGCAAAGGCACTGAAGCTTTCTTT.

This chain joins TRBV19 and TRBJ1-5, with 9 bases fitting TRBD1. The CDR3 runs 16 residues. From germline, CDR1 is LNHDA and CDR2 SQIVND (reference sequence). V lost 5 bases, J lost 2 bases, and 7 bases stayed unmatched. The CDR3 nucleotides read TGTGCCAGTAGTGGAGGACAGGGGACGGGCAATCAGCCCCAGCATTTT. It yields the protein CASSGGQGTGNQPQHF. The full variable domain, rest sourced from reference TRBV19 and TRBJ1-5, is DGGITQSPKYLFRKEGQNVTLSCEQNLNHDAMYWYRQDPGQGLRLIYYSQIVNDFQKGDIAEGYSVSREKKESFPLTVTSAQKNPTAFYLCASSGGQGTGNQPQHFGDGTRLSIL.

This clone was recorded a few times. The V and J genes are TRBV25-1 and TRBJ1-2, with TRBD1 identical over 8 bases. Germline V gene data show CDR1 as MGHDK and CDR2 as SYGVNS. The junction had 6 bases not matched to a gene; V was cut back by 1 base and J by 5 bases. The CDR3 is 15 amino acids. The CDR3 DNA reads as TGTGCCAGCAGTGAATGGGCCCAGGGGGCGTATGGCTACACCTTC. Translation gives CASSEWAQGAYGYTF.

This chain connects TRBV6-2 or TRBV6-3 to TRBJ2-7; possible D gene TRBD2, 6 bases. Trimming cost V 5 bases and J 4 bases, with 15 bases left between them. Germline loops: CDR1 MNHEY, CDR2 SVGEGT. This CDR3 comprises 14 residues. DNA of the CDR3: TGTGCCAGCAGTCGGCGGGTTGGACTATACGAGCAGTACGTC. It encodes CASSRRVGLYEQYV.

This clone was seen once. This chain connects TRBV10-3 to TRBJ1-2; D is ambiguous. The V end was cut by 7 bases, the J end by 3 bases, with 15 bases between. Germline-derived CDR1 and CDR2 are ENHRY and SYGVKD. CDR3 length: 14 amino acids. DNA of the CDR3: TGTGCCATCAAAAGTAACAGCTATTACTATGGCTACACCTTC. It is translated as CAIKSNSYYYGYTF.

This chain uses TRBV11-1 with TRBJ2-4; TRBD1 matches 7 bases. V shed 7 bases, J shed 7 bases, and the junction held 10 bases outside the gene matches. CDR1 and CDR2 from the germline V gene are SGHAT and FQDESV (reference sequence). The CDR3 totals 14 residues. CDR3 sequence reads: CASTLEGAANIQYF. As DNA, the CDR3 is TGTGCCAGCACTCTCGAGGGGGCTGCGAACATTCAGTACTTC.

This clone was counted only a few times. The DNA for the CDR3 is TGTGCCAGCAGTTATGGCGGGGGCACAGATACGCAGTATTTT. Its translation: CASSYGGGTDTQYF. V usage is TRBV6-5 and J usage is TRBJ2-3; TRBD2 might be the D (6 bases). CDR1 and CDR2 from the germline V gene are MNHEY and SVGAGI. CDR3 size: 14 residues. The V and J ends lost 3 bases and 1 base respectively, with 8 bases between them.

This rearrangement joins TRBV30 to TRBJ2-7, with TRBD2 matching over 8 bases. V lost 2 bases, J lost 0 bases, and 3 bases stayed unmatched. CDR1 is GTSNPN, CDR2 SVGIG, per germline (reference sequence). This CDR3 has 14 residues. CDR3 loop: CAWSNSGSSYEQYV. CDR3 DNA sequence: TGTGCCTGGAGTAACAGCGGGAGCTCCTACGAGCAGTACGTC.

This chain links TRBV7-8 with TRBJ1-3; 7 bases match TRBD1. The CDR3 loop spans 15 amino acids. Germline trimming cut 4 bases from V and 2 bases from J; bases unmatched to any gene: 5. Germline assignment: CDR1 SGHVS and CDR2 FQNEAQ. The CDR3 DNA follows: TGTGCCAGCAGCTATTCCGGGACAGCTGGAAACACCATATATTTT. It codes for CASSYSGTAGNTIYF.